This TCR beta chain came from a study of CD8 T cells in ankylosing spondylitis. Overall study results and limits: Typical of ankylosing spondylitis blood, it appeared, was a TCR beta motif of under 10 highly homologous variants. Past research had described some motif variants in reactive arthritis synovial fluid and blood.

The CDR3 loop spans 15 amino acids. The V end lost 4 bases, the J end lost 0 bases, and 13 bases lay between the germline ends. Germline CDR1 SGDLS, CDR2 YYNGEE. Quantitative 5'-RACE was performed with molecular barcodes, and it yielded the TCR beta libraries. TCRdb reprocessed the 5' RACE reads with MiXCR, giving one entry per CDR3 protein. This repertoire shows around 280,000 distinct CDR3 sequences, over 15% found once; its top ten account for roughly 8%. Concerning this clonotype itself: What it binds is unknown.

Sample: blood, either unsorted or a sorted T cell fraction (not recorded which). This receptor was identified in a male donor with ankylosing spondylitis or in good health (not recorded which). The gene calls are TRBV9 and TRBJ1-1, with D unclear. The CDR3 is CASSSLGSMNTEAFF. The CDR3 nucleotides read TGTGCCAGCAGCTCCCTGGGCAGCATGAACACTGAAGCTTTCTTT.